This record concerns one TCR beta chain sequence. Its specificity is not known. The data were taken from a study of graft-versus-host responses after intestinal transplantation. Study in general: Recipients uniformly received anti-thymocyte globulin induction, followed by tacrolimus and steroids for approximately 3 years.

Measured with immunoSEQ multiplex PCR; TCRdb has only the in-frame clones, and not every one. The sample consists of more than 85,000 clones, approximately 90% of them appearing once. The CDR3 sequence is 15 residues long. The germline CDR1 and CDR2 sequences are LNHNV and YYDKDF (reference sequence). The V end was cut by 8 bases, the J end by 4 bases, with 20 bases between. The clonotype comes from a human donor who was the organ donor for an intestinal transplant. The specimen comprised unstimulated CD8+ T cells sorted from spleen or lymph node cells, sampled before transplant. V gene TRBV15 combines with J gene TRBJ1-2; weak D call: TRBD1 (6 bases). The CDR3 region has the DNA TGTGCCACCTGGGCGTGGGCAGGGGAGACCTATGGCTACACCTTC. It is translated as CATWAWAGETYGYTF.